This is a list of T cell receptor beta chains from one sample in a study of T cells in Graves' hyperthyroidism and ophthalmopathy. MiXCR was run by TCRdb on the multiplex PCR reads, yielding one entry per CDR3 protein. Among some 98,000 distinct CDR3 sequences listed, approximately 39% were seen once. The sample was peripheral blood or thyroid tissue (not recorded which). The receptor set was obtained from a woman aged 25 to 39 with Graves' hyperthyroidism. Each CDR3 is given without its conserved first and last residue. Each record gives: clone size, J gene, V gene, CDR3 protein. A clone size is listed for some rows: how often the clone was seen (once, few, many), or a class if it is expanded.

many,TRBJ1-1,TRBV6-5,ASSPMGNTEAF
many,TRBJ2-7,TRBV7-2,ASSWSREGYEQY
few,TRBJ2-2,TRBV28,ASSRTSENTGELF
.,TRBJ2-5,TRBV15,ATSARSGGQGQETQY
few,TRBJ1-1,TRBV27,ASSPGTGVTEAF
many,TRBJ1-2,TRBV6-1,ASSAQLDYGYT
many,TRBJ2-7,TRBV5-8,ASSPPGQPRGVQY
many,TRBJ2-7,TRBV27,ASSLGIPGTRSYEQY
.,TRBJ2-5,TRBV20-1,SALRGETQY
many,TRBJ1-4,TRBV6-5,ASSGQGGEKLF
.,TRBJ2-7,TRBV10-2,ASSESGTSDYEQY
.,TRBJ2-3,TRBV5-1,ASSQTSGGTDTQY
.,TRBJ2-5,TRBV15,ATSRATGARWETQY
many,TRBJ2-7,TRBV4-1,ASSHQFGQLAGTYEQY
few,TRBJ1-1,TRBV29-1,SATVGEAF
many,TRBJ1-4,TRBV20-1,SARVPGGNEKLF
.,TRBJ1-3,TRBV3-1,ASSQGITFGSGTIY
many,TRBJ2-5,TRBV5-1,ASSGLTGGNRETQY
.,TRBJ2-7,TRBV9,ASSGSRDRGSEQY
.,TRBJ1-5,TRBV9,ASSVGGGNQPQH
many,TRBJ2-7,TRBV15,ATSRGLAGTYEQY
many,TRBJ1-2,TRBV28,ASSPRPRGGYT
once,TRBJ2-2,TRBV19,ASSMSGELF
many,TRBJ2-3,TRBV19,ASSIDGRGSDTQY
.,TRBJ2-5,TRBV7-3,ASSTSGGVEETQY
.,TRBJ2-7,TRBV7-2,ASSSGTSGEKQY
.,TRBJ2-7,TRBV2,ASTTLEQY
.,TRBJ1-1,TRBV2,ASSGGWTEAF
.,TRBJ2-1,TRBV4-3,ASSYTYNEQF
many,TRBJ2-2,TRBV2,ASNVYRDTTNTGELF
many,TRBJ2-2,TRBV6-5,ASSPLGGNTGELF
.,TRBJ1-6,TRBV7-2,ASSPRDRGNNSPLH
many,TRBJ1-2,TRBV7-2,ASSLGAGGGSTYGYT
many,TRBJ1-2,TRBV5-1,ASSLRDSYGYT
many,TRBJ1-5,TRBV19,ASKGNEKSAQH
few,TRBJ2-7,TRBV7-9,ASSLDSGSSYEQY
.,TRBJ1-1,TRBV9,ASSVSQGRKAF
many,TRBJ1-2,TRBV20-1,SAPQGYGYT
many,TRBJ1-5,TRBV4-1,ASSQDEGDYQPQH
once,TRBJ1-2,TRBV6-2/TRBV6-3,ASSSKYLYGYT
many,TRBJ1-5,TRBV6-6,ASSEMYGQPQH
few,TRBJ1-1,TRBV13,ASSWKPEAF
many,TRBJ2-7,TRBV4-1,ASSQVWLAAYYEQY
.,TRBJ2-5,TRBV20-1,SATSGRAETQY
many,TRBJ2-3,TRBV7-3,ASSFSGRMVDTQY
.,TRBJ1-5,TRBV9,ASSSGVGQPQH
many,TRBJ1-5,TRBV12-3/TRBV12-4,ASSLSRGILSNQPQH
.,TRBJ2-7,TRBV7-3,ASSHIGIMGASHEQY
few,TRBJ1-5,TRBV19,ASSTGTPRSAQH
.,TRBJ2-2,TRBV20-1,SARRLAGGGTGELF
many,TRBJ1-2,TRBV4-1,ASSQEGAQGALGYT
many,TRBJ2-3,TRBV7-9,ASSLRRSTSGSPDTQY